Each of the 30 T cell receptor beta chains below was sequenced from the same sample in a study of shared clonotypes between healthy human individuals. Repertoires were generated with immunoSEQ multiplex PCR, while TCRdb's copy carries only in-frame clones and drops some. There are over a million clones in the sample; about three quarters occur only once, and 1.2% to 1.5% lies in the top ten. Input material: memory CD4+ T cells sorted from blood. Subset defined: CD45RA-negative fraction. All receptors come from a man between 18 and 29 years old in good health.

The chain carries TRBV18 and TRBJ2-1, with D possibly TRBD1 on 6 matching bases. V was trimmed by 3 bases and J by 10 bases, leaving 13 bases between them. The CDR3 has 13 residues. Germline CDR1 is KGHSH and CDR2 is LQKENI. The CDR3 DNA reads TGTGCCAGCTCACCGGGGGCGTATAGGGAGCAGTTCTTC. Its protein product is CASSPGAYREQFF.

This clone was seen a few times. The CDR3 region has the DNA TGTGCCAGCAGTAAAGAGACAGGACCGAACACTGAAGCTTTCTTT. Residues: CASSKETGPNTEAFF. This chain connects TRBV2 to TRBJ1-1; the D gene is possibly TRBD1 (6 bases). The germline gives CDR1 SNHLY, CDR2 FYNNEI. The germline V and J ends were trimmed by 5 bases and 1 base, with 14 bases remaining between them. The CDR3 sequence is 15 residues long.

The chain combines TRBV2 with TRBJ1-6, with D unresolved. Germline CDR1 reads SNHLY; CDR2 reads FYNNEI. V shed 7 bases and J shed 0 bases, with 4 bases lying between them. The CDR3 is 13 amino acids. In nucleotides, the CDR3 is TGTGCCAGCACTAACTCCTATAATTCACCCCTCCACTTT. It is translated as CASTNSYNSPLHF. Full variable domain (rest looked up from reference TRBV2 and TRBJ1-6): EPEVTQTPSHQVTQMGQEVILRCVPISNHLYFYWYRQILGQKVEFLVSFYNNEISEKSEIFDDQFSVERPDGSNFTLKIRSTKLEDSAMYFCASTNSYNSPLHFGNGTRLTVT.

This clone was counted many times. This sample also contains other DNA sequences that code for the same CDR3. This sequence joins TRBV20-1 and TRBJ1-5, with D hard to call. Trimming left V 4 bases short and J 7 bases short, with 5 bases between. This CDR3 contains 10 residues. CDR1 is DFQATT, CDR2 SNEGSKA, per germline (reference sequence). The CDR3 DNA is TGCAGTGCTACCGGACAGCCCCAGCATTTT. Protein product: CSATGQPQHF.

A note on this clone: The sample contains more than one DNA sequence encoding this CDR3. The chain combines TRBV19 with TRBJ1-1, with 7 bases aligning to TRBD1. The V segment lost 3 bases and the J segment 5 bases; nucleotides outside the gene matches: 6. This CDR3 region has 14 residues. Germline V lookup: CDR1 LNHDA, CDR2 SQIVND (reference sequence). CDR3 protein: CASSIRGPGTEAFF. As DNA, the CDR3 is TGTGCCAGTAGTATTAGGGGGCCGGGGACTGAAGCTTTCTTT.

This clone was picked up a small number of times. The chain couples TRBV11-2 to TRBJ2-1; 11 bases are shared with TRBD2. Germline CDR1 and CDR2: SGHAT and FQNNGV. The CDR3 spans 18 residues. J lost 1 base, V lost 1 base, and 6 bases had no gene match. In DNA, the CDR3 is TGTGCCAGCAGCTTAGTCCCCCTAGCGGGGGGTTCCTACAATGAGCAGTTCTTC. The encoded protein is CASSLVPLAGGSYNEQFF.

The chain links TRBV6-1 to TRBJ2-4; D is unclear. Between the trimmed V and J ends, which lost 0 bases and 0 bases, there was a span of 9 bases. Germline V gene lookup returns CDR1 MNHNS and CDR2 SASEGT. The CDR3 is 16 residues long. The CDR3 nucleotides read TGTGCCAGCAGTGAAGCGACATCAATAGCCAAAAACATTCAGTACTTC. Translation gives CASSEATSIAKNIQYF.

The J gene is TRBJ2-1, the V gene TRBV5-1; D not certain. CDR3 length: 15 amino acids. Trimming left V 0 bases short and J 5 bases short, with 12 bases between. Germline-derived CDR1 and CDR2 are SGHRS and YFSETQ. The CDR3 DNA follows: TGCGCCAGCAGCTTGGCGGGCCCTCCTAACAATGAGCAGTTCTTC. As protein: CASSLAGPPNNEQFF.

This chain joins TRBV5-4 and TRBJ1-5; D is perhaps TRBD1 (5 bases). V was shortened by 4 bases and J by 5 bases, with 16 bases between the two germline ends. The CDR3 has 15 amino acids. The germline V gene encodes CDR1 SGHNT and CDR2 YYREEE (reference sequence). The DNA for the CDR3 is TGTGCCAGCAGCCTTTCGGGGGAAGGTGATCAGCCCCAGCATTTT. Translated: CASSLSGEGDQPQHF.

In its sample, this clone was seen a few times. The rearrangement uses TRBV30 and TRBJ2-5; 9 nucleotides line up with TRBD1. The trim removed 4 bases at V and 5 bases at J, leaving 5 bases unmatched. Germline lookup yields CDR1 GTSNPN and CDR2 SVGIG (reference sequence). The CDR3 sequence is 13 residues long. In DNA form, the CDR3 reads TGTGCCTGGAACAGGGGGCTGGGGGAGACCCAGTACTTC. Translated, it gives CAWNRGLGETQYF.

The rearrangement uses TRBV19 and TRBJ1-2; tentative D call: TRBD1 (6 bases). The germline CDR1 and CDR2 sequences are LNHDA and SQIVND (reference sequence). The CDR3 loop spans 15 amino acids. V was pared by 2 bases and J by 3 bases, with 13 bases between. The CDR3 coding sequence is TGTGCCAGTAGTATATCCCCAGGGGAAGACTATGGCTACACCTTC. It translates to CASSISPGEDYGYTF. Full variable domain (outside the CDR3, taken from reference TRBV19 and TRBJ1-2): DGGITQSPKYLFRKEGQNVTLSCEQNLNHDAMYWYRQDPGQGLRLIYYSQIVNDFQKGDIAEGYSVSREKKESFPLTVTSAQKNPTAFYLCASSISPGEDYGYTFGSGTRLTVV.

In regard to this clone: This sample includes further DNA sequences coding for the same CDR3. The chain joins TRBV7-2 to TRBJ1-1, with D maybe TRBD1 (5 bases). The V and J ends lost 3 bases and 5 bases respectively, with 13 bases between them. Germline CDR1 reads SGHTA; CDR2 reads FQGNSA. The CDR3 runs 14 residues. The CDR3 protein is CASSLLGGRTEAFF. CDR3 nucleotides: TGTGCCAGCAGCTTGCTGGGGGGGAGAACTGAAGCTTTCTTT.

As regards this clone: This CDR3 is also generated by other DNA sequences in the sample. V is TRBV19 and J is TRBJ1-1; D call uncertain. The germline gives CDR1 LNHDA, CDR2 SQIVND (reference sequence). Trimming cost V 5 bases and J 1 base, with 5 bases left between them. This CDR3 has 12 amino acids. The CDR3 protein is CASSQQNTEAFF. As DNA, the CDR3 is TGTGCCAGTAGTCAACAGAACACTGAAGCTTTCTTT.

In regard to this clone: The same CDR3 arises from other DNA sequences in this sample as well. The V gene is TRBV7-8, the J gene TRBJ2-2; D unclear. Germline V gene sequence: CDR1 SGHVS, CDR2 FQNEAQ. V lost 0 bases and J lost 3, with 2 bases in between. CDR3 length: 13 amino acids. The CDR3 DNA is TGTGCCAGCAGCTTAGCGCACACCGGGGAGCTGTTTTTT. Encoded protein: CASSLAHTGELFF. Looking up the rest from reference TRBV7-8 and TRBJ2-2 gives the full variable domain: GAGVSQSPRYKVAKRGQDVALRCDPISGHVSLFWYQQALGQGPEFLTYFQNEAQLDKSGLPSDRFFAERPEGSVSTLKIQRTQQEDSAVYLCASSLAHTGELFFGEGSRLTVL.

This clone has only one observation. The genes are TRBV9 and TRBJ2-3; possible D gene TRBD1, 6 bases. There are 16 residues in the CDR3. Germline CDR1 reads SGDLS; CDR2 reads YYNGEE. The ends were cut back, 3 bases at V and 2 bases at J, with 16 bases in the middle. CDR3 region: CASSADDRSITDTQYF. CDR3 nucleotide sequence: TGTGCCAGCAGCGCAGACGACAGGTCAATCACAGATACGCAGTATTTT.

This clone was seen only once. Sequence at one end of the junction differs from germline and may be a read error. This chain connects TRBV6-1 to TRBJ2-7, with D unclear. CDR1 and CDR2 from the germline V gene are MNHNS and SASEGT. The CDR3 is made up of 13 amino acids. CDR3 DNA sequence: TGTGCCAGCAGTGAAGCGGCGGCCTACAAGCAGTACTTC. It yields the protein CASSEAAAYKQYF.

The chain links TRBV2 to TRBJ2-5; D might be TRBD1 (6 bases). The CDR3 has 14 residues. V was trimmed by 6 bases and J by 1 base, leaving 12 bases between them. CDR1 SNHLY and CDR2 FYNNEI come from the germline V gene. The CDR3 loop reads CASRADRIQETQYF. The CDR3 DNA reads as TGTGCCAGCAGGGCAGACAGGATCCAAGAGACCCAGTACTTC.

This clone was seen repeatedly, ten times or more. The gene calls are TRBV4-1 and TRBJ1-6; a possible D gene is TRBD1 (5 bases). V dropped 4 bases and J dropped 9 bases, with 16 bases sitting between them. CDR1 is MGHRA and CDR2 is YSYEKL in the germline V gene. The CDR3 extends over 15 amino acids. CDR3 loop: CASSPWQGNSSPLHF. The CDR3 coding sequence is TGCGCCAGCAGCCCGTGGCAGGGAAATAGTTCACCCCTCCACTTT.

The chain is built from TRBV7-3 and TRBJ1-1; tentatively, D is TRBD1 (5 bases). CDR3 length: 15 amino acids. Germline loops: CDR1 SGHTA, CDR2 FQGTGA. V was cut by 0 bases and J by 4 bases, with 12 bases left in between. DNA for the CDR3: TGTGCCAGCAGCTTAACGGGGGGTTCGGCCACTGAAGCTTTCTTT. This codes for CASSLTGGSATEAFF.

The chain is built from TRBV5-1 and TRBJ2-1; TRBD2 aligns across 12 bases. The CDR3 contains 16 residues. Germline assignment: CDR1 SGHRS and CDR2 YFSETQ. Trimming cost V 1 base and J 7 bases; bases outside gene matches: 6. This chain's CDR3 is CASSLLTSGSANEQFF. The CDR3 bases are TGCGCCAGCAGCTTGTTGACTAGCGGGAGCGCTAATGAGCAGTTCTTC.

As regards this clone: It differs at one base from a far larger clone, so likely a read error. Other DNA sequences in the same sample also yield this CDR3. The chain uses TRBV7-9 and TRBJ1-3; a weak D match, TRBD1 (5 bases). The CDR3 length is 15 residues. Per the germline V gene, CDR1 is SEHNR and CDR2 is FQNEAQ (reference sequence). Written as DNA, the CDR3 is TGTGCCAGTAGCTTATCAGGGAGCTCTGGAAACACCATATATTTT. Translated: CASSLSGSSGNTIYF.

On this clone itself: A much larger clone lies one base from this, so it may be a read error. The same CDR3 is also encoded by other DNA sequences in this sample. The chain has TRBV5-1 and TRBJ1-1; D not resolved. CDR1 SGHRS and CDR2 YFSETQ come from the germline V gene. The germline V and J ends were trimmed by 4 bases and 0 bases, with 7 bases remaining between them. The CDR3 length is 13 residues. The CDR3, as DNA: TGCGCCAGCAGCCTGGAGCTGAACACTGAAGCTTTCTTT. Translation gives CASSLELNTEAFF.

This clone has at least ten counts. The chain carries TRBV6-6 and TRBJ1-1; D might be TRBD1 (6 bases). V lost 2 bases, J lost 3 bases, and 16 bases lay in between. The V gene's germline CDR1 is MNHNY and CDR2 SVGAGI (reference sequence). The CDR3 has 16 amino acids. The chain's CDR3 is CASSYNPGAGDTEAFF. CDR3 DNA: TGTGCCAGCAGTTACAACCCTGGCGCAGGGGACACTGAAGCTTTCTTT.

This clone occurred once. The chain uses TRBV6-6 and TRBJ2-7; D not resolved. With 6 bases removed from V and 2 bases from J, the gap between germline ends came to 14 bases. In germline, CDR1 is MNHNY, CDR2 SVGAGI (reference sequence). The length of the CDR3 is 14 residues. CDR3 sequence: CASSPHLFPYEQYF. The CDR3, as DNA: TGTGCCAGCAGCCCCCACCTGTTCCCCTACGAGCAGTACTTC.

The rearrangement joins TRBV19 to TRBJ1-5; 9 bases are a match to TRBD1. The CDR3 totals 12 residues. Trimming cost V 6 bases and J 10 bases; bases outside gene matches: 4. The V gene's germline CDR1 is LNHDA and CDR2 SQIVND (reference sequence). CDR3 amino acids: CASSQTGGPQHF. The CDR3 nucleotides read TGTGCCAGTAGCCAGACAGGGGGACCCCAGCATTTT.

The genes are TRBV28 and TRBJ2-7, with TRBD1 matching over 11 bases. The CDR3 is 15 residues long. Germline CDR1 is MDHEN and CDR2 is SYDVKM. With V trimmed by 5 bases and J by 2 bases, 5 bases remained unmatched. In nucleotides, the CDR3 is TGTGCCAGCAGTCCTCCGGGACAGGGGGCCTACGAGCAGTACTTC. Protein product: CASSPPGQGAYEQYF.

The chain recombines TRBV5-1 with TRBJ2-1, with TRBD2 matching 13 bases. Germline CDR1 SGHRS, CDR2 YFSETQ. Losses at the gene ends were 0 bases for V and 8 bases for J; bases not matched to a gene: 5. The CDR3 extends over 16 amino acids. The CDR3: CASSLGLAGGRDEQFF. The CDR3 coding sequence is TGCGCCAGCAGCTTGGGACTAGCGGGAGGTCGCGATGAGCAGTTCTTC.

The sample holds a few counts of this clone. Other DNA sequences from this sample encode an identical CDR3 as well. The chain couples TRBV5-1 to TRBJ2-5; possible D gene TRBD2, 6 bases. CDR3 length equals 13 residues. The germline V and J ends were trimmed by 5 bases and 4 bases, with 12 bases remaining between them. Germline-derived CDR1 and CDR2 are SGHRS and YFSETQ. This CDR3 reads CASSPGLRETQYF. In DNA form, the CDR3 reads TGCGCCAGCAGTCCGGGACTTAGAGAGACCCAGTACTTC.

This clone was observed a single time. CDR3: CASSFNPGPSYEQYF. The CDR3 nucleotides read TGCGCCAGCAGCTTCAACCCGGGACCGTCCTACGAGCAGTACTTC. V is TRBV5-1 and J is TRBJ2-7; D is perhaps TRBD1 or TRBD2 (5 bases each). V lost 2 bases and J 1 base, leaving 13 bases between the germline ends. Germline V gives CDR1 SGHRS, CDR2 YFSETQ. The length of the CDR3 is 15 residues.

This clone was counted a few times. The identical CDR3 is also encoded by other nucleotide sequences in the sample. The chain employs TRBV29-1 and TRBJ2-2; D is unresolved. Germline V gene data show CDR1 as SQVTM and CDR2 as ANQGSEA. This CDR3 is 11 amino acids long. V lost 4 bases, J lost 1 base, and 1 base lay in between. In nucleotides, the CDR3 is TGCAGCGTTGGGAACACCGGGGAGCTGTTTTTT. Its translation is CSVGNTGELFF.